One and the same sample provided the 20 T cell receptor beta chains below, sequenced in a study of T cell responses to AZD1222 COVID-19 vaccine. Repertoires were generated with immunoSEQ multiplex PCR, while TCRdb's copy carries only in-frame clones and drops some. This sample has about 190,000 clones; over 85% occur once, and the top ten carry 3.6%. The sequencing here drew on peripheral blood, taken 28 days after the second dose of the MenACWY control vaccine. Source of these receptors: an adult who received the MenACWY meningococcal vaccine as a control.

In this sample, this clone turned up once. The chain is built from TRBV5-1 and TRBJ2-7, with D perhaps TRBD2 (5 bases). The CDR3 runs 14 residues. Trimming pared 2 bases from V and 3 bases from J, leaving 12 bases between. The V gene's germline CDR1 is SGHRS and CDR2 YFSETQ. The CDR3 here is CASSFSGEGYEQYF. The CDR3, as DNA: TGCGCCAGCAGCTTCAGCGGAGAGGGCTACGAGCAGTACTTC.

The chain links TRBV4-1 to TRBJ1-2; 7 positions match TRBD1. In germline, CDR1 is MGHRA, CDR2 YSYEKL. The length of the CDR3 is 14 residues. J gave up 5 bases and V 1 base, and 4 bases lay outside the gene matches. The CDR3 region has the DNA TGCGCCAGCAGCCAAGGGGACAGAGGGTATGGCTACACCTTC. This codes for CASSQGDRGYGYTF.

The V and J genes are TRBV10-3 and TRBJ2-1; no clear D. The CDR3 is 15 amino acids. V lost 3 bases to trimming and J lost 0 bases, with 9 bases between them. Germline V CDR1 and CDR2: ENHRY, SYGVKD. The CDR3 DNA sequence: TGTGCCATCAGTGAAGGTCGCCGCTCCTACAATGAGCAGTTCTTC. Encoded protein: CAISEGRRSYNEQFF.

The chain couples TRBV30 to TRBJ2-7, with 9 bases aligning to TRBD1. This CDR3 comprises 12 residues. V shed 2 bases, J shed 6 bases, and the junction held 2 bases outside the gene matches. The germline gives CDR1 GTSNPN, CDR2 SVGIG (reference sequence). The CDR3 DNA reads TGTGCCTGGAGTCGACAGGGGGGCGAGCAGTACTTC. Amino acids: CAWSRQGGEQYF.

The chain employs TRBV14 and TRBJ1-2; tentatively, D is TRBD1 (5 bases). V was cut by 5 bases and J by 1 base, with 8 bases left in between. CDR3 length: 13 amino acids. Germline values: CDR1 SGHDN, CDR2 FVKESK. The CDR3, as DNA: TGTGCCAGCAGCTCCGACAGTAACTATGGCTACACCTTC. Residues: CASSSDSNYGYTF.

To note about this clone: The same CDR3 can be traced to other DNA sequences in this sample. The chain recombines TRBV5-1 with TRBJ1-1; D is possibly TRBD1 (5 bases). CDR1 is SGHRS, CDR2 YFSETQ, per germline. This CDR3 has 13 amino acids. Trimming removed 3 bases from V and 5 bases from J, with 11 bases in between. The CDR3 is CASSSPGGTEAFF. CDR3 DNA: TGCGCCAGCAGCTCCCCCGGGGGAACTGAAGCTTTCTTT.

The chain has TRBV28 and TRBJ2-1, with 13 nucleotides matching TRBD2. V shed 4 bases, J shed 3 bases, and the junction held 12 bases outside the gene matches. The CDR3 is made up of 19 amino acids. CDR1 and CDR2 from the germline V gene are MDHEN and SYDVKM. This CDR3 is CASSSLGLAGAVRYNEQFF. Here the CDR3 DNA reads TGTGCCAGCAGTTCACTCGGACTAGCGGGGGCGGTACGCTACAATGAGCAGTTCTTC.

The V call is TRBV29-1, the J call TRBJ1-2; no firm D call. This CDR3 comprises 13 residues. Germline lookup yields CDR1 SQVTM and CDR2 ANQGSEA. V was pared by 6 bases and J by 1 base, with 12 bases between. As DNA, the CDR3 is TGCAGCGTCGTGGCTGGGAGTAACTATGGCTACACCTTC. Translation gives CSVVAGSNYGYTF.

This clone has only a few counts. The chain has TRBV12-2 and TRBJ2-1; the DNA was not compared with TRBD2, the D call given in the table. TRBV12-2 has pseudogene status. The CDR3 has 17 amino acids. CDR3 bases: TGTGCAAGTCGCTTAGCAGGGACTAGCGGGAGGTACAATGAGCAGTTCTTC. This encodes CASRLAGTSGRYNEQFF.

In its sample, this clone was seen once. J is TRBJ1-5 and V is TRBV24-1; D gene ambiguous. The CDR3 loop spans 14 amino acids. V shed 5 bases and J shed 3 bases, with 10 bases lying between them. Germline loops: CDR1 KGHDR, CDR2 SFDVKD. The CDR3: CATSGGVDNQPQHF. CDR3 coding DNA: TGTGCCACCAGTGGGGGAGTGGACAATCAGCCCCAGCATTTT.

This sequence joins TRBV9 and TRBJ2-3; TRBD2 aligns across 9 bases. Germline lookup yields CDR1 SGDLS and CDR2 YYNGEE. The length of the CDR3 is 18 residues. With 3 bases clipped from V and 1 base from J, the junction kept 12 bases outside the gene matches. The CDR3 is CASSGPLAGIGGTDTQYF. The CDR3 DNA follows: TGTGCCAGCAGCGGTCCGCTAGCGGGGATTGGGGGCACAGATACGCAGTATTTT.

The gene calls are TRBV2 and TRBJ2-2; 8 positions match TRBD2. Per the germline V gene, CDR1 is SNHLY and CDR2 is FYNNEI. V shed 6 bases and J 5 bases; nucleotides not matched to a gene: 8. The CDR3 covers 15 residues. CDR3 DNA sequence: TGTGCCAGCAGGGGAAGCGGGAGAGGGACCGGGGAGCTGTTTTTT. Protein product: CASRGSGRGTGELFF.

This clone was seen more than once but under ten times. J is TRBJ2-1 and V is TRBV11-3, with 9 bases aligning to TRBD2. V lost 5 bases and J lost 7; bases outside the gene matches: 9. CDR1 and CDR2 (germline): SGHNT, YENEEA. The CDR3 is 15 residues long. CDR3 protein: CASSPGGSGRNEQFF. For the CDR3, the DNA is TGTGCCAGCAGCCCGGGGGGTAGCGGGAGAAATGAGCAGTTCTTC.

The CDR3 region is CASRVAGGLGTGELFF. The CDR3 DNA sequence: TGTGCCAGTAGGGTAGCGGGAGGGCTAGGAACCGGGGAGCTGTTTTTT. The chain links TRBV19 to TRBJ2-2, with 11 bases aligning to TRBD2. The CDR3 spans 16 residues. The germline V gene encodes CDR1 LNHDA and CDR2 SQIVND (reference sequence). After removal of 6 bases from V and 5 bases from J, the junction contained 8 bases not matched to a gene.

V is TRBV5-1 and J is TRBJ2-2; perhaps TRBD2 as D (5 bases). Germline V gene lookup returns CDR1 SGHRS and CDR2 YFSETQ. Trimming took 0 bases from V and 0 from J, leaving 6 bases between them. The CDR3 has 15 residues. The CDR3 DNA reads TGCGCCAGCAGCTTGGGACTATCGAACACCGGGGAGCTGTTTTTT. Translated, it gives CASSLGLSNTGELFF.

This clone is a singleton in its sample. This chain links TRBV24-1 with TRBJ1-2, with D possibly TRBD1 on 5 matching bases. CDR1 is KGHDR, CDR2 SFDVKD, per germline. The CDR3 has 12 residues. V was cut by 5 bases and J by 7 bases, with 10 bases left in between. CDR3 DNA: TGTGCCACCAGTGCAGGGATCGGTGGCTACACCTTC. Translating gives CATSAGIGGYTF.

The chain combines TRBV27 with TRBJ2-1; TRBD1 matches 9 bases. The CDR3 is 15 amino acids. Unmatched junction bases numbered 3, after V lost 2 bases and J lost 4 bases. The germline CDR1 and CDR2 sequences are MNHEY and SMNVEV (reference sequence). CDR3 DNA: TGTGCCAGCAGTTTAGGACAGGGGAATTACAATGAGCAGTTCTTC. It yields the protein CASSLGQGNYNEQFF.

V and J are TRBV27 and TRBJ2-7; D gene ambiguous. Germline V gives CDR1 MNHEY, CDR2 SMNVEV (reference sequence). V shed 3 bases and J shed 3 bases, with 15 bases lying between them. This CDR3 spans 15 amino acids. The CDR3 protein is CASSLGHPRIYEQYF. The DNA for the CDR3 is TGTGCCAGCAGTTTGGGCCATCCCCGGATCTACGAGCAGTACTTC.

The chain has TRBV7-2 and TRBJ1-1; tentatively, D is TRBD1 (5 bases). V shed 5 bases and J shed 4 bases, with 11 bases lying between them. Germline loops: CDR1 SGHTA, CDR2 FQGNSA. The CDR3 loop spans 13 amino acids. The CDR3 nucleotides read TGTGCCAGCAGCCTTTCCAGGGCCACTGAAGCTTTCTTT. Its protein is CASSLSRATEAFF.

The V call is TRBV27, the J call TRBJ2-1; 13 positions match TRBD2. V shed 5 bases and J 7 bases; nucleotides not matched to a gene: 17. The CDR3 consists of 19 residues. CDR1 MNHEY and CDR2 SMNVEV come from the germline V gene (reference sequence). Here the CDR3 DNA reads TGTGCCAGCAGTGGAAGGACTAGCGGGAGTTTGACGAGGCGGAATGAGCAGTTCTTC. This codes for CASSGRTSGSLTRRNEQFF.